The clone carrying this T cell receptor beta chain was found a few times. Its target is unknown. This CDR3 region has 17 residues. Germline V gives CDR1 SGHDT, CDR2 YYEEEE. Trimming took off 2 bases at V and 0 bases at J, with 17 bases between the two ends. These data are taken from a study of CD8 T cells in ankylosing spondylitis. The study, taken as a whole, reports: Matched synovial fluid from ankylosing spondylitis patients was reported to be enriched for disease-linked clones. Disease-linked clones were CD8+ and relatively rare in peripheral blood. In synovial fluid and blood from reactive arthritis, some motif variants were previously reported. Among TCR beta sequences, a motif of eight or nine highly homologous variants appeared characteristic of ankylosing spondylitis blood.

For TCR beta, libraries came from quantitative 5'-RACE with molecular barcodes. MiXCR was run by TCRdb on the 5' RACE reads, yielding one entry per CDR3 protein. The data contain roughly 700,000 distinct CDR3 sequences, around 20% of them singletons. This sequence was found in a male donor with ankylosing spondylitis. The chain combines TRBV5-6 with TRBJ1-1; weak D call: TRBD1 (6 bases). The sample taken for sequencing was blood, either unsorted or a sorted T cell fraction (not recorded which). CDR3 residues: CASSFLLPDRMNTEAFF. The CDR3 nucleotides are TGTGCCAGCAGCTTCCTCCTACCAGACAGGATGAACACTGAAGCTTTCTTT.